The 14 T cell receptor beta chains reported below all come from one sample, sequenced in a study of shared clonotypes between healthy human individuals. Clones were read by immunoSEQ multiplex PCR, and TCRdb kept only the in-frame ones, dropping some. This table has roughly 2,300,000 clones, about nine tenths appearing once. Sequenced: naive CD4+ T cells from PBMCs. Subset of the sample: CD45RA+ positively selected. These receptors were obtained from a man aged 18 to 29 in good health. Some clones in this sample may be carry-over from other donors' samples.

This chain's CDR3 is CASSDPLAGAGELFF. In nucleotides, the CDR3 is TGTGCCAGCAGTGACCCACTAGCGGGAGCCGGGGAGCTGTTTTTT. This chain uses TRBV28 with TRBJ2-2, with TRBD2 matching 11 bases. The CDR3 is 15 amino acids. Germline V gene data show CDR1 as MDHEN and CDR2 as SYDVKM. Unmatched junction bases numbered 5, after V lost 5 bases and J lost 6 bases.

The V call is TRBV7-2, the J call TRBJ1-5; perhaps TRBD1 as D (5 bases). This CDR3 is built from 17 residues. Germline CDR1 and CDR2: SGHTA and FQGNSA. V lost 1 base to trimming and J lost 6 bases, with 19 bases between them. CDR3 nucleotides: TGTGCCAGCAGCTTAGAGTCGGCAGGGTTGGTATCTCAGCCCCAGCATTTT. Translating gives CASSLESAGLVSQPQHF.

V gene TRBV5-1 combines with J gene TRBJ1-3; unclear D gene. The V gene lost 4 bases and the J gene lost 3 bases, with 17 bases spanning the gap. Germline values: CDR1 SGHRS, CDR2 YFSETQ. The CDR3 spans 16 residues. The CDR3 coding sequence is TGCGCCAGCAGCCCCTTGGGAACAGTTGGTGGAAACACCATATATTTT. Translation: CASSPLGTVGGNTIYF.

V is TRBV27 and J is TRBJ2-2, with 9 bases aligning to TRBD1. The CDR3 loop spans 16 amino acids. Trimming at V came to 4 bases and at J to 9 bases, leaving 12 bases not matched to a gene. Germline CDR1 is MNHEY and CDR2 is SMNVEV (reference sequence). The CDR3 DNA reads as TGTGCCAGCAGTTCTCTCTTCCGGGACAGGGCCCGGGAGCTGTTTTTT. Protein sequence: CASSSLFRDRARELFF.

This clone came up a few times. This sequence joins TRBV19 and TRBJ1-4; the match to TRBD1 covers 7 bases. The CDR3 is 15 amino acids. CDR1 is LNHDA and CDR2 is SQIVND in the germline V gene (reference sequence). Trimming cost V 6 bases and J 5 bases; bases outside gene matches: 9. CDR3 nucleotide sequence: TGTGCCAGTAGCAGTAGACAGGGTCGAAATGAAAAACTGTTTTTT. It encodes CASSSRQGRNEKLFF.

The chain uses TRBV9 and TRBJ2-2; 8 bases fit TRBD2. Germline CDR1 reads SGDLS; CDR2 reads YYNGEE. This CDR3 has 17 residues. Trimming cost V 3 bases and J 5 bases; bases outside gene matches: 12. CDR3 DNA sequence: TGTGCCAGCAGCGCTCAAGGGAGCGGGGGATGGACCGGGGAGCTGTTTTTT. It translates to CASSAQGSGGWTGELFF.

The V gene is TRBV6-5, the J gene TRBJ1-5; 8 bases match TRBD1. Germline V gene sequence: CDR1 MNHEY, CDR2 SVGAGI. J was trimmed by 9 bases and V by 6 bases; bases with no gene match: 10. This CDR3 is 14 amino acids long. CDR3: CASSLTGGSLPQHF. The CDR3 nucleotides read TGTGCCAGCAGCTTAACAGGGGGGAGTCTGCCCCAGCATTTT.

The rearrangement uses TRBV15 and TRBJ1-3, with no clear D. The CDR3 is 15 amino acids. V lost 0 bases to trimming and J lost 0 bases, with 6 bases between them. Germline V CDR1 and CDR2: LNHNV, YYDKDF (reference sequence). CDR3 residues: CATSREAVSGNTIYF. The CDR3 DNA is TGTGCCACCAGCAGAGAGGCAGTCTCTGGAAACACCATATATTTT.

Here the CDR3 DNA reads TGCGCCAGCAGCTTGGTCCGGGGCGGAACTAACTATGGCTACACCTTC. It codes for CASSLVRGGTNYGYTF. The gene calls are TRBV5-1 and TRBJ1-2, with D maybe TRBD1 (5 bases). The ends were cut back, 0 bases at V and 0 bases at J, with 12 bases in the middle. Germline V gene data show CDR1 as SGHRS and CDR2 as YFSETQ. CDR3 length equals 16 residues.

CDR3 in DNA: TGTGCCAGCAGCTTACTAGCCAGACCCTACGAGCAGTACTTC. It codes for CASSLLARPYEQYF. The chain couples TRBV5-4 to TRBJ2-7; tentative D call: TRBD2 (6 bases). The CDR3 has 14 amino acids. The germline gives CDR1 SGHNT, CDR2 YYREEE (reference sequence). V was clipped by 2 bases and J by 2 bases, with 11 bases between them.

CDR3 nucleotide sequence: TGTGCCAGCAGCGTAGCTACGGGACTTAATGGGGACACCATATATTTT. It translates to CASSVATGLNGDTIYF. The rearrangement uses TRBV9 and TRBJ1-3, with a weak D call TRBD1 (5 bases). There are 16 residues in the CDR3. With 0 bases removed from V and 8 bases from J, the gap between germline ends came to 18 bases. Germline V gene data show CDR1 as SGDLS and CDR2 as YYNGEE.

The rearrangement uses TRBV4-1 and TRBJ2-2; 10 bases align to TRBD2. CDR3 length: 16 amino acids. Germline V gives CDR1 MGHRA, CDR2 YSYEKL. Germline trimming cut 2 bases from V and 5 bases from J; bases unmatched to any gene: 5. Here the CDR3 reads CASSQLAGVGTGELFF. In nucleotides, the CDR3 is TGCGCCAGCAGCCAACTAGCGGGAGTAGGAACCGGGGAGCTGTTTTTT.

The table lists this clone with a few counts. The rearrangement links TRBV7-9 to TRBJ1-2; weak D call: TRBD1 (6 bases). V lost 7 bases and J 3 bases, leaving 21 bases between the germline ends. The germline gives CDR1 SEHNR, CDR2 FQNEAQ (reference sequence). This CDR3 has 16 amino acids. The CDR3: CASTRLPDRLDYGYTF. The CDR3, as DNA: TGTGCCAGCACCCGGCTGCCCGACAGGCTGGACTATGGCTACACCTTC.

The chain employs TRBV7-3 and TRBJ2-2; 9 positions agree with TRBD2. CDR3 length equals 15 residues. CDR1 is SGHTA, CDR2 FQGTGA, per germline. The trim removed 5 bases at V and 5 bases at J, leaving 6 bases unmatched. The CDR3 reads CASSLSGRRTGELFF. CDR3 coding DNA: TGTGCCAGCAGCCTTAGCGGGAGACGAACCGGGGAGCTGTTTTTT. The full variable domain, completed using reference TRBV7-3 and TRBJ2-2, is GAGVSQTPSNKVTEKGKYVELRCDPISGHTALYWYRQSLGQGPEFLIYFQGTGAADDSGLPNDRFFAVRPEGSVSTLKIQRTERGDSAVYLCASSLSGRRTGELFFGEGSRLTVL.